The 31 T cell receptor beta chains below were found in one sample sequenced in a study of blood T cell repertoires in COVID-19. This table comes from immunoSEQ multiplex PCR, and its TCRdb copy is limited to in-frame clones, with some not included. Here the sample spans 250,000 to 350,000 clones, 86% being singletons. Sequenced material: peripheral blood. All receptors come from an older woman with COVID-19, enrolled during active disease.

The rearrangement joins TRBV5-1 to TRBJ1-2; 8 bases are shared with TRBD1. This CDR3 spans 14 amino acids. After removal of 5 bases from V and 1 base from J, the junction contained 4 bases not matched to a gene. CDR1 is SGHRS, CDR2 YFSETQ, per germline. The CDR3 sequence is CASREQGDNYGYTF. The CDR3 bases are TGCGCCAGCAGGGAACAGGGGGATAACTATGGCTACACCTTC.

This chain links TRBV30 with TRBJ2-3; 10 positions agree with TRBD2. Per germline, CDR1 GTSNPN and CDR2 SVGIG (reference sequence). The V and J ends lost 3 bases and 0 bases, in that order; junction bases with no gene match: 0. This CDR3 spans 14 amino acids. In DNA form, the CDR3 reads TGTGCCTGGAGACTAGCGGGGAGCACAGATACGCAGTATTTT. Its translation is CAWRLAGSTDTQYF.

The CDR3 loop is CASSKDGQGTTQYF. In DNA form, the CDR3 reads TGTGCCAGTAGTAAAGACGGACAGGGGACTACGCAGTATTTT. The chain has TRBV19 and TRBJ2-3; 9 bases map to TRBD1. Germline V gene lookup returns CDR1 LNHDA and CDR2 SQIVND (reference sequence). This CDR3 contains 14 residues. Trimming took 4 bases from V and 8 from J; bases not matched to a gene: 7.

This chain joins TRBV6-2 or TRBV6-3 and TRBJ2-3, with no clear D. CDR1 MNHEY and CDR2 SVGEGT come from the germline V gene. This CDR3 is built from 13 residues. Trimming removed 4 bases from V and 4 bases from J, with 9 bases in between. The CDR3 DNA reads as TGTGCCAGCAGTTTAGTGTTCGCAGATACGCAGTATTTT. It yields the protein CASSLVFADTQYF.

J is TRBJ1-1 and V is TRBV12-2. TRBV12-2 is noted as a pseudogene. The CDR3 length is 15 residues. The CDR3 region is CASRLAGVRDTEAFF. The CDR3 nucleotides read TGTGCAAGTCGCTTAGCGGGAGTGAGGGACACTGAAGCTTTCTTT.

The chain is built from TRBV6-5 and TRBJ2-5; TRBD1 agrees at 11 bases. This CDR3 comprises 16 residues. V shed 1 base, J shed 0 bases, and the junction held 1 base outside the gene matches. In germline, CDR1 is MNHEY, CDR2 SVGAGI. In nucleotides, the CDR3 is TGTGCCAGCAGTTACTTGGGACAGGGGGACCAAGAGACCCAGTACTTC. Translated, it gives CASSYLGQGDQETQYF.

The V gene is TRBV5-1, the J gene TRBJ1-1, with D possibly matching TRBD1 (5 bases). The CDR3 totals 16 residues. Germline CDR1 and CDR2: SGHRS and YFSETQ. The V and J ends lost 3 bases and 0 bases respectively, with 15 bases between them. The CDR3 DNA reads TGCGCCAGCAGCTGGGGAGGGGTAAAATTGAACACTGAAGCTTTCTTT. Protein sequence: CASSWGGVKLNTEAFF.

The chain uses TRBV19 and TRBJ1-3, with 7 bases identical to TRBD1. Germline V gene lookup returns CDR1 LNHDA and CDR2 SQIVND (reference sequence). CDR3 length equals 16 residues. V lost 6 bases, J lost 0 bases, and 8 bases stayed unmatched. Written as DNA, the CDR3 is TGTGCCAGTAGATTTCGGACAGGCAACTCTGGAAACACCATATATTTT. This sequence encodes CASRFRTGNSGNTIYF.

V usage is TRBV7-3 and J usage is TRBJ2-3, with D perhaps TRBD2 (6 bases). CDR1 and CDR2 (germline): SGHTA, FQGTGA. V was trimmed by 6 bases and J by 0 bases, leaving 10 bases between them. The CDR3 totals 14 residues. This chain's CDR3 is CASSSGTSTDTQYF. In DNA form, the CDR3 reads TGTGCCAGCAGTTCCGGGACTAGCACAGATACGCAGTATTTT.

The chain couples TRBV4-3 to TRBJ1-2; TRBD1 matches at 8 bases. V was clipped by 5 bases and J by 8 bases; unmatched bases: 13. CDR3 size: 15 residues. Germline-derived CDR1 and CDR2 are LGHNA and YSLEER. CDR3 sequence (DNA): TGCGCCAGCAGCGAAGTCAGGGGGCCAAGGGAAGGCTACACCTTC. Protein product: CASSEVRGPREGYTF.

The rearrangement uses TRBV7-8 and TRBJ1-2, with unresolved D. From germline, CDR1 is SGHVS and CDR2 FQNEAQ. The CDR3 extends over 15 amino acids. Trimming cost V 1 base and J 5 bases, with 14 bases left between them. The CDR3 here is CASSLEGRGGYGYTF. The CDR3 DNA reads as TGTGCCAGCAGCTTAGAAGGCCGGGGAGGGTATGGCTACACCTTC.

Here the CDR3 DNA reads TGTGCCAGCAGTCCAGGGACATCGGACCCCGAGCAGTACTTC. Its protein product is CASSPGTSDPEQYF. The genes are TRBV28 and TRBJ2-7; tentatively, D is TRBD1 (6 bases). Germline CDR1 reads MDHEN; CDR2 reads SYDVKM. V lost 5 bases to trimming and J lost 6 bases, with 17 bases between them. There are 14 residues in the CDR3.

This rearrangement joins TRBV11-2 to TRBJ2-5; D might be TRBD1 (5 bases). The CDR3 sequence is 14 residues long. With 6 bases removed from V and 1 base from J, the gap between germline ends came to 12 bases. Germline CDR1 SGHAT, CDR2 FQNNGV. CDR3 amino acids: CASSRQRVQETQYF. For the CDR3, the DNA is TGTGCCAGCAGTCGACAGCGCGTCCAAGAGACCCAGTACTTC. Combining the CDR3 with reference TRBV11-2 and TRBJ2-5 gives the whole variable domain EAGVAQSPRYKIIEKRQSVAFWCNPISGHATLYWYQQILGQGPKLLIQFQNNGVVDDSQLPKDRFSAERLKGVDSTLKIQPAKLEDSAVYLCASSRQRVQETQYFGPGTRLLVL.

The CDR3: CASSLGMATSGVAGGELFF. CDR3 DNA sequence: TGTGCCAGCAGCTTAGGAATGGCGACTAGCGGGGTTGCTGGCGGGGAGCTGTTTTTT. The V and J genes are TRBV7-9 and TRBJ2-2, with TRBD2 matching over 11 bases. V was pared by 1 base and J by 7 bases, with 14 bases of the junction left unmatched. This CDR3 is 19 amino acids long. The germline CDR1 and CDR2 sequences are SEHNR and FQNEAQ (reference sequence).

The chain is built from TRBV7-9 and TRBJ2-1, with no clear D. V was pared by 4 bases and J by 0 bases, with 10 bases between. Germline V gives CDR1 SEHNR, CDR2 FQNEAQ (reference sequence). The CDR3 runs to 15 residues. CDR3 coding DNA: TGTGCCAGCAGCTCCGAGAGGAGCTCCTACAATGAGCAGTTCTTC. Translating it yields CASSSERSSYNEQFF.

The chain joins TRBV14 to TRBJ1-5; D is uncertain. CDR1 SGHDN and CDR2 FVKESK come from the germline V gene. V was cut by 1 base and J by 3 bases, with 4 bases left in between. The CDR3 consists of 13 residues. CDR3: CASSQAFNQPQHF. CDR3 in DNA: TGTGCCAGCAGCCAAGCCTTCAATCAGCCCCAGCATTTT.

This rearrangement joins TRBV5-1 to TRBJ1-5, with D maybe TRBD1 (6 bases). In germline, CDR1 is SGHRS, CDR2 YFSETQ. The V and J ends lost 4 bases and 6 bases respectively, with 14 bases between them. The CDR3 runs to 14 residues. The chain's CDR3 is CASSPQGSGQPQHF. CDR3 nucleotides: TGCGCCAGCAGCCCACAGGGTTCGGGTCAGCCCCAGCATTTT.

The V call is TRBV15, the J call TRBJ1-5; D is unclear. This CDR3 contains 13 residues. Trimming took 1 base from V and 9 from J, leaving 10 bases between them. The germline V gene encodes CDR1 LNHNV and CDR2 YYDKDF (reference sequence). The CDR3 is CATSRVGPRPQHF. CDR3 coding DNA: TGTGCCACCAGCAGAGTTGGCCCAAGGCCCCAGCATTTT.

The chain combines TRBV5-1 with TRBJ2-2; 11 bases agree with TRBD1. Germline V gene data show CDR1 as SGHRS and CDR2 as YFSETQ. This CDR3 has 16 residues. After removal of 3 bases from V and 4 bases from J, the junction contained 5 bases not matched to a gene. The CDR3 is CASSSGTGGPTGELFF. The CDR3 DNA is TGCGCCAGCAGCTCCGGGACAGGGGGTCCCACCGGGGAGCTGTTTTTT.

The rearrangement uses TRBV18 and TRBJ2-5; D is unresolved. Germline CDR1 KGHSH, CDR2 LQKENI. The CDR3 totals 12 residues. V lost 2 bases and J 7 bases, leaving 8 bases between the germline ends. CDR3 sequence (DNA): TGTGCCAGCTCACCAGCTGGTAGGACCCAGTACTTC. This gives the protein CASSPAGRTQYF.

This clone occurred a few times. The chain combines TRBV5-3 with TRBJ2-1; TRBD2 aligns across 8 bases. TRBV5-3 carries the ORF label, with uncertain function. The J segment lost 8 bases and the V segment lost 4 bases, leaving 17 bases of the junction unmatched. The CDR3 loop spans 17 amino acids. The CDR3 sequence: CARSQSRPGTSSDEQFF. The CDR3 DNA is TGTGCCAGAAGCCAATCGCGGCCTGGGACTAGTAGCGATGAGCAGTTCTTC.

This chain joins TRBV5-6 and TRBJ2-6; TRBD2 might be the D (6 bases). Trimming shortened V by 2 bases and J by 0 bases, and 12 bases separated the two germline ends. The CDR3 has 17 residues. Germline CDR1 is SGHDT and CDR2 is YYEEEE. The CDR3: CASSFGSGLSGANVLTF. CDR3 DNA sequence: TGTGCCAGCAGCTTTGGGTCGGGACTCTCTGGGGCCAACGTCCTGACTTTC. Supplemented by reference TRBV5-6 and TRBJ2-6, the full variable domain reads DAGVTQSPTHLIKTRGQQVTLRCSPKSGHDTVSWYQQALGQGPQFIFQYYEEEERQRGNFPDRFSGHQFPNYSSELNVNALLLGDSALYLCASSFGSGLSGANVLTFGAGSRLTVL.

This clone has a single count. The sample has other DNA sequences that encode this CDR3 too. J is TRBJ1-4 and V is TRBV19, with a possible D match to TRBD1 (5 bases). The CDR3 sequence is 14 residues long. Germline V gene data show CDR1 as LNHDA and CDR2 as SQIVND (reference sequence). With 7 bases removed from V and 0 bases from J, the gap between germline ends came to 9 bases. This CDR3 reads CASTDRATNEKLFF. The CDR3 DNA reads TGTGCCAGTACTGACAGAGCAACTAATGAAAAACTGTTTTTT. The variable domain in full, completed from reference TRBV19 and TRBJ1-4, reads DGGITQSPKYLFRKEGQNVTLSCEQNLNHDAMYWYRQDPGQGLRLIYYSQIVNDFQKGDIAEGYSVSREKKESFPLTVTSAQKNPTAFYLCASTDRATNEKLFFGSGTQLSVL.

This clone has just one count. This chain connects TRBV9 to TRBJ2-2; TRBD2 aligns across 7 bases. After removal of 0 bases from V and 4 bases from J, the junction contained 6 bases not matched to a gene. The CDR3 covers 16 residues. The V gene's germline CDR1 is SGDLS and CDR2 YYNGEE. Here the CDR3 reads CASSVEPSGTTGELFF. In DNA, the CDR3 is TGTGCCAGCAGCGTAGAGCCCAGCGGGACCACCGGGGAGCTGTTTTTT. Looking up the rest from reference TRBV9 and TRBJ2-2 gives the full variable domain: DSGVTQTPKHLITATGQRVTLRCSPRSGDLSVYWYQQSLDQGLQFLIQYYNGEERAKGNILERFSAQQFPDLHSELNLSSLELGDSALYFCASSVEPSGTTGELFFGEGSRLTVL.

This clone was counted a few times. The CDR3 region is CASRGGSYGYTF. The CDR3 bases are TGTGCCAGCAGGGGGGGATCCTATGGCTACACCTTC. The chain couples TRBV27 to TRBJ1-2, with D possibly TRBD1 on 5 matching bases. V lost 6 bases, J lost 4 bases, and 9 bases lay in between. The germline V gene has CDR1 MNHEY and CDR2 SMNVEV (reference sequence). The CDR3 is made up of 12 amino acids.

CDR3 in amino acids: CAISLTGGEEQYF. For the CDR3, the DNA is TGTGCCATCAGCCTCACAGGGGGCGAAGAGCAGTACTTC. The gene calls are TRBV10-3 and TRBJ2-7, with 9 bases fitting TRBD1. The trim removed 6 bases at V and 7 bases at J, leaving 7 bases unmatched. CDR3 length: 13 residues. Germline CDR1 reads ENHRY; CDR2 reads SYGVKD.

This chain joins TRBV18 and TRBJ2-1, with D unclear. Deletions cut 3 bases from V and 5 bases from J, with 11 bases between. Germline CDR1 KGHSH, CDR2 LQKENI. CDR3 length equals 14 residues. The CDR3: CASSPGSVDNEQFF. As DNA, the CDR3 is TGTGCCAGCTCACCCGGCAGCGTCGACAATGAGCAGTTCTTC. The full variable domain, completed using reference TRBV18 and TRBJ2-1, is NAGVMQNPRHLVRRRGQEARLRCSPMKGHSHVYWYRQLPEEGLKFMVYLQKENIIDESGMPKERFSAEFPKEGPSILRIQQVVRGDSAAYFCASSPGSVDNEQFFGPGTRLTVL.

As concerns this clone: A much larger clone lies a single base off, so this may be a read error. This chain connects TRBV9 to TRBJ2-7, with TRBD1 as a possible D gene (6 bases). The CDR3 runs to 14 residues. Germline V lookup: CDR1 SGDLS, CDR2 YYNGEE. Trimming stripped 0 bases from V and 0 bases from J, with 7 bases between. The CDR3 loop reads CASSVEQGSYEQYF. The CDR3 DNA sequence: TGTGCCAGCAGCGTAGAACAGGGCTCCTACGAGCAGTACTTC. Combining the CDR3 with reference TRBV9 and TRBJ2-7 gives the whole variable domain DSGVTQTPKHLITATGQRVTLRCSPRSGDLSVYWYQQSLDQGLQFLIQYYNGEERAKGNILERFSAQQFPDLHSELNLSSLELGDSALYFCASSVEQGSYEQYFGPGTRLTVT.

The chain recombines TRBV5-6 with TRBJ1-4; D might be TRBD1 (6 bases). The ends were cut back, 0 bases at V and 5 bases at J, with 11 bases in the middle. Germline V gives CDR1 SGHDT, CDR2 YYEEEE. The CDR3 covers 15 residues. The CDR3 here is CASSLGAGANEKLFF. The DNA of the CDR3 is TGTGCCAGCAGCTTGGGGGCAGGGGCCAATGAAAAACTGTTTTTT.

The sample holds one count of this clone. The rearrangement links TRBV24-1 to TRBJ2-3; D unclear. Trimming shortened V by 0 bases and J by 2 bases, and 5 bases separated the two germline ends. Germline values: CDR1 KGHDR, CDR2 SFDVKD. The CDR3 length is 14 residues. CDR3: CATSDLYNTDTQYF. DNA of the CDR3: TGTGCCACCAGTGATTTGTACAACACAGATACGCAGTATTTT.

The chain employs TRBV11-3 and TRBJ2-1, with 8 bases aligning to TRBD2. Germline V gene data show CDR1 as SGHNT and CDR2 as YENEEA. The CDR3 is 16 amino acids. J was trimmed by 5 bases and V by 1 base; bases with no gene match: 7. The DNA for the CDR3 is TGTGCCAGCAGCTTAGGCGGCGGGGGGAAAAACAATGAGCAGTTCTTC. It yields the protein CASSLGGGGKNNEQFF.